The clone carrying this T cell receptor beta chain has a handful of counts. The antigen remains unidentified. Method: immunoSEQ multiplex PCR; TCRdb's copy keeps in-frame clones and lacks some. The top ten clones hold 8.6% of a sample with 20,000 to 25,000 clones, about 81% of them seen once. The record originates from a study of STAT5B mutations in CD4+ large granular lymphocyte leukemia. Whole-study findings and limits: Without HLA matching, higher CD4+ than CD8+ T-LGLL clonality could reflect small sample size. No patients shared main leukemic clonotypes, though 20% to 25% appeared at low frequency elsewhere.

Trimming left V 0 bases short and J 2 bases short, with 7 bases between. The CDR3 consists of 14 residues. The germline V gene encodes CDR1 MNHEY and CDR2 SVGAGI. What was sequenced was CD4+ T cells from blood buffy coats. The V and J genes are TRBV6-5 and TRBJ1-1; D is unresolved. This TCR derives from a human donor in good health. The CDR3 nucleotides are TGTGCCAGCAGTTACTCTTTACCAAACACTGAAGCTTTCTTT. It specifies CASSYSLPNTEAFF.